Listed here are 10 T cell receptor beta chains from one sample, sequenced in a study of T cells in Graves' hyperthyroidism and ophthalmopathy. What was amplified from RNA transcripts were TCR beta CDR3 regions. With the HTBI primer set, the TCR CDR3 went through a first round of RT-PCR. TCRdb reanalysed the multiplex PCR reads using MiXCR and keeps one entry per CDR3 protein. Of approximately 700,000 distinct CDR3 sequences listed, just under 45% were seen once; the top ten hold less than 9%. Sequencing was done on a sample of peripheral blood or thyroid tissue (not recorded which). All receptors derive from an adult man with Graves' disease, either hyperthyroidism or ophthalmopathy (not recorded which).

The V call is TRBV7-8, the J call TRBJ1-6, with 12 bases aligning to TRBD1. With 5 bases clipped from V and 14 bases from J, the junction kept 10 bases outside the gene matches. Germline CDR1 and CDR2: SGHVS and FQNEAQ. CDR3 length: 15 residues. Here the CDR3 reads CASSDGGTGGSSLHF. The CDR3 coding sequence is TGTGCCAGCAGCGACGGTGGGACAGGGGGCTCGTCCCTCCACTTT.

This sequence joins TRBV2 and TRBJ1-5; 8 bases fit TRBD1. Germline trimming cut 11 bases from V and 2 bases from J; bases unmatched to any gene: 8. Per germline, CDR1 SNHLY and CDR2 FYNNEI. The CDR3 has 14 amino acids. CDR3: CAWRMTGGNQPQHF. In DNA form, the CDR3 reads TGTGCCTGGAGGATGACAGGGGGCAATCAGCCCCAGCATTTT.

On this clonotype itself: Possible read error: a much larger clone is one base away. CDR3 amino acids: CSVKRTGEMDTEAFF. The CDR3, as DNA: TGCAGCGTGAAGCGGACAGGGGAAATGGACACTGAAGCTTTCTTT. The chain carries TRBV29-1 and TRBJ1-1, with 9 bases matching TRBD1. J lost 3 bases, V lost 6 bases, and 11 bases had no gene match. This CDR3 spans 15 amino acids. The germline CDR1 and CDR2 sequences are SQVTM and ANQGSEA.

Many counts were recorded for this clonotype. The chain is built from TRBV15 and TRBJ1-1; no clear D gene. Between the trimmed V and J ends, which lost 0 bases and 3 bases, there was a span of 17 bases. The germline V gene has CDR1 LNHNV and CDR2 YYDKDF (reference sequence). The CDR3 consists of 17 residues. CDR3: CATSRDNLVVKDTEAFF. The CDR3 nucleotides read TGTGCCACCAGCAGAGATAATTTAGTAGTAAAGGACACTGAAGCTTTCTTT.

This clonotype was counted only a few times. The junction does not match germline at one end; this may be a read error. V gene TRBV11-2 combines with J gene TRBJ2-7; 10 bases are shared with TRBD2. The CDR3 runs to 15 residues. CDR1 and CDR2 from the germline V gene are SGHAT and FQNNGV. The CDR3 nucleotides are TGCGCCAGCAGCACCGATAGCGGGGGGCTCTACGAGCAGTACTTC. Translated, it gives CASSTDSGGLYEQYF.

The rearrangement joins TRBV7-8 to TRBJ2-5; D unresolved. The DNA end favors TRBJ2-7, so the J call may be wrong. This CDR3 has 15 residues. Germline assignment: CDR1 SGHVS and CDR2 FQNEAQ. CDR3 amino acids: CASSQSGKNLYEQYF. The CDR3 DNA reads TGTGCCAGCAGCCAATCGGGCAAGAACCTCTACGAGCAGTACTTC.

The genes are TRBV19 and TRBJ1-2, with TRBD1 matching 7 bases. The V gene end was trimmed by 6 bases and the J gene end by 2 bases; junction bases not matched to a gene: 6. Germline-derived CDR1 and CDR2 are LNHDA and SQIVND (reference sequence). This CDR3 is built from 14 residues. CDR3 in DNA: TGTGCCAGTAGGACAGGACAGGCCAACTATGGCTACACCTTC. This translates into CASRTGQANYGYTF.

The chain uses TRBV20-1 and TRBJ1-1; D is unresolved. The CDR3 spans 13 residues. Germline CDR1 is DFQATT and CDR2 is SNEGSKA (reference sequence). Trimming took off 0 bases at V and 4 bases at J, with 9 bases between the two ends. The CDR3, as DNA: TGCAGTGCTAGAGAGGGAGCCCGCACTGAAGCTTTCTTT. Its translation: CSAREGARTEAFF.

This clonotype was detected many times. The junction departs from the called germline gene at one end, perhaps through a read error. CDR3 DNA sequence: TGTGCCAGCAGCGCCGGGGACGGCACTAACTATGGCTACACCTTC. This gives the protein CASSAGDGTNYGYTF. The chain links TRBV5-1 to TRBJ1-2, with a possible D match to TRBD1 (5 bases). The CDR3 totals 15 residues. Per germline, CDR1 SGHRS and CDR2 YFSETQ.

The rearrangement links TRBV7-2 to TRBJ1-2, with 7 bases aligning to TRBD1. CDR3 size: 15 residues. CDR1 and CDR2 from the germline V gene are SGHTA and FQGNSA. Trimming removed 6 bases from V and 4 bases from J; junction bases left unmatched: 11. The CDR3 region has the DNA TGTGCCAGCAGTCCCACAGGGGCCGCCTTCTATGGCTACACCTTC. It specifies CASSPTGAAFYGYTF.